This TCR beta chain was recorded in a study of cytomegalovirus exposure and HLA in healthy donors (dated 2017 in TCRdb). At the level of the whole study: In an earlier analysis of about 560 of the donors, 250 to 300 Gb of sequence data and approximately 100 million unique TCR beta sequences from some 170 million T cells were reported. Around 300 gigabases of sequencing data and approximately 93 million unique TCR sequences were included in an early release covering roughly 600 HLA-typed donors. Of the 350 to 450 genotyped donors, less than 85% were placed in the genetic ancestry cluster associated with self-reported Caucasian donors. The study aimed to test whether cataloging public T cell receptors could reveal signatures of past pathogen exposure. The study used immunosequencing to profile the T cell repertoires of several hundred subjects and linked those repertoires to cytomegalovirus serostatus. A separate validation cohort of 100 to 150 different subjects was used in addition to the roughly 670-subject first cohort. The study combined high-throughput TCR immunosequencing, statistical association of individual TCRs with disease status, and machine learning to predict cytomegalovirus infection status. A later analysis re-analyzed previously published TCR beta repertoires from hundreds of donors and added high-resolution HLA genotyping to study TCR occurrence patterns. In the later analysis, no new phenotypic data were used to find candidate immune exposures; instead, reliance was placed on TCR beta sequences and their occurrence across donors. To decide whether each TCR beta V gene segment behaved as functional or pseudogenic, an earlier analysis of approximately 620 of the donors relied on high-throughput TCR beta sequencing. Alongside the repertoire data, information on donor age, sex, ethnicity and CMV serostatus was compiled. Genome-wide SNP genotypes for about three fifths of the roughly 670 donors were used in a later genetic analysis, which treated that subset as a discovery cohort. All discovery cohort repertoires had been generated on a single sequencing platform. Class I and class II HLA loci were covered by the typing at four-digit resolution. The number of donors typed differed by locus, with 629-630 for A, B, C, DRB1 and DQB1, 522 for DQA1, over 600 for DPA1, and approximately 470 for DPB1. Because of strong linkage in the cohort, roughly five DR-DQ haplotypes were treated as single units for association and clustering. Among roughly 400 genotyped donors of the cohort, an average of approximately 200,000 unique TCR beta nucleotide sequences was sequenced per donor, of which roughly 17% were non-productive.

Looking up the germline V gene yields CDR1 SNHLY and CDR2 FYNNEI. Trimmed from V: 9 bases; trimmed from J: 6 bases; junction bases lacking a gene match: 8. The CDR3 contains 13 residues, cysteine and phenylalanine counted. The sequence is cut down to CDR3 DNA, 39 bases in frame from base 1. Library prep was done by the immunoSEQ multiplex PCR assay. A mixture of 60 forward primers for TCR Vbeta segments and 13 reverse primers for TCR Jbeta segments was used in the multiplex PCR. A multiplex PCR assay on genomic DNA amplified the CDR3 region of rearranged TCR beta genes. On the Illumina HiSeq System, the amplified TCR beta libraries were sequenced as 87-base-pair reads. Turning to the authors' computational methods: A later analysis tallied tens of millions of unique TCR beta chains across the 700 or so repertoires, and around 9.9 million of those chains were shared by two or more donors. A nearest-neighbor algorithm error-corrected the raw reads and collapsed the reads into unique sequences, merging closely related sequences to remove PCR and sequencing errors. To assign V, D and J gene segments, CDR3 sequences were aligned to IMGT reference sequences. Each retained sequence needed at least a six-nucleotide match to both a V gene segment and a J gene segment. A rearrangement was called productive if the CDR3 had no stop codons and remained in frame with V and J, and every other rearrangement was called non-productive. Following IMGT convention, CDR3 was defined as the stretch from the second conserved V-encoded cysteine up to the conserved J-encoded phenylalanine. The earlier analysis of some 600 of the donors excluded sequences that lacked an unambiguous match to a single V gene segment. In an earlier analysis of almost 600 of the donors, a V segment was called functional when productive rearrangements were above 56.7%, and segregating when the standard deviation between donors exceeded 5%. A statistical classification framework was developed to diagnose cytomegalovirus status using the catalog of TCR beta chain sequences. V and J gene assignment, in a later analysis, came from comparing TCR nucleotide sequences with IMGT/GENE-DB human TR gene sequences. The TCRdist pipeline was used in a later analysis to assign CDR3 sequences and most-parsimonious VDJ recombination scenarios. In a later analysis, every TCR beta chain was defined by the combination of its CDR3 amino acid sequence and its V-gene family, and reads without a unique V-gene family were dropped. In a later analysis, 450 to 600 highly shared, low-generation-probability nucleotide sequences were removed to address suspected cross-contamination and a sequencing artifact. In a later analysis, a clonal expansion index was calculated for each public chain from normalized within-repertoire ranks of inferred template counts. Generation probabilities in a later analysis came from a VDJ recombination model fitted to out-of-frame rearrangements, and those results were checked against IGoR. In a later analysis, hypergeometric tests were used to score TCR-TCR, TCR-HLA and TCR-CMV co-occurrence, with a repertoire-size bias correction applied to TCR pairs. To estimate false discovery rates, a later analysis permuted the HLA or CMV assignments 20 times. A later analysis grouped co-occurring TCRs with DBSCAN, adding TCRdist sequence similarity when clustering within HLA-allele-positive subsets. Co-occurrence clustering excluded repertoires with fewer than 30,000 or more than 120,000 public chains, plus five with anomalous nucleotide sharing. As stored in TCRdb, this immuneACCESS dataset retains in-frame rearrangements with V and J assigned. A fraction of the clones does not appear; measured against another copy, unresolved V genes explain less than half of the discrepancy, and the remainder lacks a known reason. Clone size and V and J calls were adopted from that table, with D and trimming inferred from the DNA. The sample table holds 160,000 or so clones, of which 65% to 85% were seen once. 6.3% of the sample rests with the top ten.

The cohort comprised several hundred healthy bone marrow donors. Cohort members were all nominally healthy when sampled, although unrecorded immune exposures were likely present. The donor was CMV seropositive and was included in the group of 250 to 300 seropositive cohort members. A peripheral blood sample was provided by each donor, and peripheral blood mononuclear cells were used for TCR beta sequencing. The Qiagen DNeasy Blood Extraction Kit was used to extract genomic DNA from the blood cell samples. What the work shows at the level of the full study, not this receptor alone: The classifier was reported to diagnose cytomegalovirus status with high specificity and sensitivity in both the original and validation cohorts. This cohort had only TCR beta chains sequenced, and the lack of alpha or paired-chain data limited which features could be detected. A total of 150 or so TCR beta chains were listed by the study as associated with cytomegalovirus. Some IMGT-functional V segments, including TRBV6-2 and TRBV6-3, could not be distinguished by the 87-base-pair reads and were therefore excluded. Across donors, most TCR sequences were observed very rarely, whereas some public TCRs were present in many individuals. Presence/absence analyses assumed roughly uniform sequencing depth across donors, an assumption that may not hold. Three of the identified cytomegalovirus-associated TCR beta chains were confirmed in vitro to be specific for cytomegalovirus antigens. According to a later analysis, TCR association rates differed among HLA loci, with DRB1 alleles showing the most associated TCRs and HLA-C alleles showing the fewest. Over 15 rarely observed V segments, including chromosome 9 orphons, were excluded from the earlier analysis of about 610 of the donors because counts were too low. In a later genetic analysis, a missense DCLRE1C variant was associated with V-gene and J-gene trimming of TCR beta chains, and the association was replicated in an independent cohort. A later analysis associated 15,000 to 20,000 TCR beta sequences with specific HLA alleles at a false discovery rate of 0.05. An earlier analysis of some 560 of the donors showed that most TCR beta V segments appeared in productive rearrangements either about 87% or about 30% of the time, which broadly matched IMGT annotations. In a later analysis, several top co-occurrence clusters were reported to appear linked to parvovirus B19, influenza, CMV and Epstein-Barr virus. According to a later analysis, most CMV-associated TCR beta chains appeared to be HLA-restricted, and the HLA associations seemed to be driven largely by CMV exposure. Assigning TCR associations to individual alleles was difficult when HLA alleles, especially DR and DQ, strongly co-occurred. Compared with equally common non-associated chains, HLA-associated TCR beta chains in a later analysis were more clonally expanded and had lower generation probabilities. A further reported finding was that TCR beta sequences accurately predicted the HLA-A and HLA-B alleles for most subjects in the first cohort. Because HLA typing was missing for some donors at each locus, association tests included only the typed subset. A group of highly shared sequence variants was considered likely to be a technical artifact of the sequencing pipeline. For the cohort, immune exposure information was limited to CMV serostatus. Linkage disequilibrium might explain the correlated functional status among segregating V segments, but an unknown experimental factor could not be excluded. According to the authors, the approach could potentially be generalized to other disease states and immunological phenotypes. In a later genetic analysis, fewer N-insertions in productive TCRs were reported among donors in an Asian-associated ancestry cluster than the roughly 700-donor mean.

This clone was picked up a small number of times. Its target antigen remains unknown. Qualities for individual bases were not recorded, and no much larger clone is one base off. This chain joins TRBV2 to TRBJ2-1, with 7 central nucleotides matching TRBD2. Material for sequencing was PBMCs. The TCR originated in a male donor in good health and CMV-seropositive. The DNA sequence is TGTGCCAGTCAGCGGGATAGAGGCAATGAGCAGTTCTTC. It encodes CASQRDRGNEQFF.